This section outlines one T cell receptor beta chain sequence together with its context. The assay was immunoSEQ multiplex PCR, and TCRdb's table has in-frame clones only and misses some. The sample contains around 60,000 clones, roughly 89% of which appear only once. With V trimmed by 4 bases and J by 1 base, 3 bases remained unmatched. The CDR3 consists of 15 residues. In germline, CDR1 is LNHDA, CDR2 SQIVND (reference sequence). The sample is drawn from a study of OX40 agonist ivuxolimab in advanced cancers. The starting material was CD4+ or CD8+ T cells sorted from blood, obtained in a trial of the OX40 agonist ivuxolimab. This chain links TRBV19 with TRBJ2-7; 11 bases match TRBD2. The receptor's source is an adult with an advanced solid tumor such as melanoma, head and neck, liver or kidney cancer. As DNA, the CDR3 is TGTGCCAGTAGTACCCTAGCGGGAGGTTCCTACGAGCAGTACTTC. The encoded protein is CASSTLAGGSYEQYF.